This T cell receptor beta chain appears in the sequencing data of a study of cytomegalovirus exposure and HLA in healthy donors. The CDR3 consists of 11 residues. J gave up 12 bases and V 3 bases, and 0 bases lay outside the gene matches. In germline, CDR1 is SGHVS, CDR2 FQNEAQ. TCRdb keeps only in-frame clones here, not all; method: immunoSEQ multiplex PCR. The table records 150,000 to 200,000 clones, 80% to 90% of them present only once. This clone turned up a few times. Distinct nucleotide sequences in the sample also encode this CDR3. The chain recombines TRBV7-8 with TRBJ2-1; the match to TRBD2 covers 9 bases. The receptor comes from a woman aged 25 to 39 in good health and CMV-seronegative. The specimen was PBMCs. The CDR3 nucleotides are TGTGCCAGCAGCTTTAGCGGGGGGCAGTTCTTC. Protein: CASSFSGGQFF.